These T cell receptor beta chains were read from a single sample in a study of T cell responses to AZD1222 COVID-19 vaccine. Repertoires were generated with immunoSEQ multiplex PCR, while TCRdb's copy carries only in-frame clones and drops some. The repertoire includes about 55,000 clones, roughly 87% of them detected once, and 3% to 4% sits in the top ten. Source: peripheral blood, taken on day 0 of AZD1222 vaccination. Receptors were obtained from an adult in good health. Both conserved end residues are part of each CDR3. D genes are given only for firm matches. Clone size is stated in some rows and not others, as once, few, many or a class when expanded.

cdr3_nt | cdr3_aa | clone_size | j_call | v_call | d_call
TGTGCCAGCTCACCCACCGGACTAGCGGGGGTTACCCCAGATACGCAGTATTTT | CASSPTGLAGVTPDTQYF | . | TRBJ2-3 | TRBV18 | TRBD2
TGTGCCAGCACCGGACAGGGGAACACTGAAGCTTTCTTT | CASTGQGNTEAFF | . | TRBJ1-1 | TRBV6-5 | TRBD1
TGTGCCAGCAGCCCGGGACTAGCGGGGATCTCCTACAATGAGCAGTTCTTC | CASSPGLAGISYNEQFF | . | TRBJ2-1 | TRBV7-8 | TRBD2
TGTGCCAGCAGTTACGGTCCAGGGTCTCGAGGTGGCTACACCTTC | CASSYGPGSRGGYTF | . | TRBJ1-2 | TRBV6-5 | .
TGTGCCAGCAGTTCCCCGTATCTAACCTTAGGCCCCCAGCATTTT | CASSSPYLTLGPQHF | . | TRBJ1-5 | TRBV28 | .
TGTGCCAGCAGCCAAGAATCATGGGGGGCTATTATGAACACTGAAGCTTTCTTT | CASSQESWGAIMNTEAFF | . | TRBJ1-1 | TRBV3-1/TRBV3-2 | .
TGTGCCACCTCGGACAGGGCAGCAGATACGCAGTATTTT | CATSDRAADTQYF | . | TRBJ2-3 | TRBV24-1 | TRBD1
TGTGCCAGCAGCTTGGGGGGACCCTACGAGCAGTACTTC | CASSLGGPYEQYF | . | TRBJ2-7 | TRBV11-1 | .
TGTGCCAGCAGCTTAGGAGACAGGGTATCCGGGGCCAACGTCCTGACTTTC | CASSLGDRVSGANVLTF | . | TRBJ2-6 | TRBV7-2 | TRBD1
TGTGCCAGCAGTGAACTCGGGGAGCAGTACTTC | CASSELGEQYF | . | TRBJ2-7 | TRBV2 | .
TGTGCCAGCAGCTTGGAGGGGACTCCTGGAAACACCATATATTTT | CASSLEGTPGNTIYF | . | TRBJ1-3 | TRBV7-2 | .
TGTGCCAGCAGCCAACGACCCGGGGGAACTGAAGCTTTCTTT | CASSQRPGGTEAFF | . | TRBJ1-1 | TRBV3-1/TRBV3-2 | .
TGTGCCAGCAGCTTACTTTTCGGGGGGGCCCTCGAGCAGTACTTC | CASSLLFGGALEQYF | few | TRBJ2-7 | TRBV7-2 | TRBD2
TGTGCCATCAGTAATCAGGGGGCCCCCTACGAGCAGTACTTC | CAISNQGAPYEQYF | . | TRBJ2-7 | TRBV10-3 | TRBD1
TGTGCCACCAGCAGGGACCAGGGGCTTTTCAATGAGCAGTTCTTC | CATSRDQGLFNEQFF | . | TRBJ2-1 | TRBV15 | .
TGCGCCAGCAGCCCTCCCTCTAATGAGCAGTTCTTC | CASSPPSNEQFF | . | TRBJ2-1 | TRBV5-1 | .
TGTGCCAGCAGCTTAGCAGGGGTCAATCAGCCCCAGCATTTT | CASSLAGVNQPQHF | once | TRBJ1-5 | TRBV7-2 | .
TGTGCCAGCAGTTCAGTGACTAATGAAAAACTGTTTTTT | CASSSVTNEKLFF | . | TRBJ1-4 | TRBV6-5 | .
TGTGCCAGCAGCCCCGCCCCCGGGGGCTACAATGAGCAGTTCTTC | CASSPAPGGYNEQFF | . | TRBJ2-1 | TRBV7-6 | .
TGTGCCAGCAGGGGGACCGCTGGAAACACCATATATTTT | CASRGTAGNTIYF | . | TRBJ1-3 | TRBV2 | .
TGTGCCAGCCAGGAACTTCTAAATTCACCCCTCCACTTT | CASQELLNSPLHF | . | TRBJ1-6 | TRBV6-5 | .
TGTGCCAGCAGTGCGGGACAGCAAAATGAAGCTTTCTTT | CASSAGQQNEAFF | once | TRBJ1-1 | TRBV2 | TRBD1
TGTGCCAGCAGCCCCCCGGGCGAGCAGTACTTC | CASSPPGEQYF | . | TRBJ2-7 | TRBV6-2/TRBV6-3 | .
TGTGCCAGCAGTTTGGGCCGGGGACTGGACTATGGCTACACCTTC | CASSLGRGLDYGYTF | . | TRBJ1-2 | TRBV28 | .